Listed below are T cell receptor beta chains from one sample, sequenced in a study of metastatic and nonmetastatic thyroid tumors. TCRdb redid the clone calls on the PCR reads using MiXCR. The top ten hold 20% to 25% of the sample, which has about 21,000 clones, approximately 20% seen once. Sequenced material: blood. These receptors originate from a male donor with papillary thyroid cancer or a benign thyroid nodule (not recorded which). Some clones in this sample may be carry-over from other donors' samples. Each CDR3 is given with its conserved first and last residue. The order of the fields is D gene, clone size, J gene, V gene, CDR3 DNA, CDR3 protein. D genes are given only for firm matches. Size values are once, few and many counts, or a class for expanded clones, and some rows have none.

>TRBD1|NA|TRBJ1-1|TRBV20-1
TGCAGTGCTAGAGATGTACAGGGGGAAATTGAAGCTTTCTTT
CSARDVQGEIEAFF
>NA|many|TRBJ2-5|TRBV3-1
TGTGCCAGCAGCCAGGCCCAGGGTCAAGAGACCCAGTACTTC
CASSQAQGQETQYF
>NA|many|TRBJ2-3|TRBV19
TGTGCCAGTAGTAGCCTAGGTAGAGATACGCAGTATTTT
CASSSLGRDTQYF
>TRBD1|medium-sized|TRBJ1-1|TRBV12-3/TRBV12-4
TGTGCCAGCAGGGACAGGGGGGCCTTTGAAGCTTTCTTT
CASRDRGAFEAFF
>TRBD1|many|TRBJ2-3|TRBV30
TGTGCCTGGGGCGGGACAGGAGATGGTACGCAGTATTTT
CAWGGTGDGTQYF
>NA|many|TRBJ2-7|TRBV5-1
TGCGCCAGCAGCGCCAACAGGGCGACCTACGAGCAGTACTTC
CASSANRATYEQYF
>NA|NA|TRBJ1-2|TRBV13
TGTGCCAGCAGCCCTATTACGGGGGGCTACGCCTTC
CASSPITGGYAF
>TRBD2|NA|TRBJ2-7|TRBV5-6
TGTGCCAGCAGCCCCGATTCCCGGACGTCGGGACTAGCGCCCTACGAGCAGTACTTC
CASSPDSRTSGLAPYEQYF
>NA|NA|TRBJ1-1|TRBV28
TGTGCCAGCAGTTCAGTGCTGAACACTGAAGCTTTCTTT
CASSSVLNTEAFF
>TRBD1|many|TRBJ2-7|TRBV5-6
TGTGCCAGCAGCTCCCAGGACAGGGCCTACGAGCAGTACTTC
CASSSQDRAYEQYF
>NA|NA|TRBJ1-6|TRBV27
TGTGCCAGCAGACGTACAGGGATGCGGAGTTCACCCCTCCACTTT
CASRRTGMRSSPLHF
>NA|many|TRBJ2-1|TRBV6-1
TGTGCCAGCAAGCGGATTAGCGGCTACAATGAGCAGTTCTTC
CASKRISGYNEQFF
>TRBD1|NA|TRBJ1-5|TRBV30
TGTGCCTGGAGTCCGCGGACAGGCAACCATCAGCCCCAGCATTTT
CAWSPRTGNHQPQHF
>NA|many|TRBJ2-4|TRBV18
TGTGCCAGCTCACCAGAAAACATTCAGTACTTC
CASSPENIQYF
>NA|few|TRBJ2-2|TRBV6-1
TGTGCCAGCATCTTTCCTCGGAACACCGGGGAGCTGTTTTTT
CASIFPRNTGELFF
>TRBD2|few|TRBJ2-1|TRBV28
TGTGCCAGCACCCCCCGGGAGGCGAATGAGCAGTTCTTC
CASTPREANEQFF
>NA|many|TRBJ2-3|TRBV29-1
TGCAGCGTTGACACCCAAAGCACAGATACGCAGTATTTT
CSVDTQSTDTQYF
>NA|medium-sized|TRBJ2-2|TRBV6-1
TGTGCCAGCAGTGAAGCGTCAGGGAACACCGGGGAGCTGTTTTTT
CASSEASGNTGELFF
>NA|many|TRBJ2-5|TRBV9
TGTGCCAGCAGCGTAGTGGGAGGCTTACAAGAGACCCAGTACTTC
CASSVVGGLQETQYF
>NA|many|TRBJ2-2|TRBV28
TGTGCCAGCAAGCGTCATTCGTCAACCACCGGGGAGCTGTTTTTT
CASKRHSSTTGELFF
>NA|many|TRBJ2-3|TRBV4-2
TGTGCCAGCAGCCACACAGGAGGAGATACGCAGTATTTT
CASSHTGGDTQYF
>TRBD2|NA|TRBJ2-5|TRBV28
TGTGCCAGCAGCCCGCAGCGGGGGGGCCGAGAGACCCAGTACTTC
CASSPQRGGRETQYF
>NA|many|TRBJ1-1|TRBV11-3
TGTGCCAGCAGCCCCAACAGGCAGGGGATCGGGGCTTTCTTT
CASSPNRQGIGAFF
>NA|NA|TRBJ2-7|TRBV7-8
TGTGCCAGCAGCTTCCACTACGAGCAGTACTTC
CASSFHYEQYF
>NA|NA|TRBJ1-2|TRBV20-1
TGCAGTTCCCTCGGTGGGGATGGGAAGGCGAATGTCTACACCTTC
CSSLGGDGKANVYTF
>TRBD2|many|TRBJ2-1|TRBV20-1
TGCAGTGCTAGGTCAAAAATAGCGGGGATGTACAATGAGCAGTTCTTC
CSARSKIAGMYNEQFF
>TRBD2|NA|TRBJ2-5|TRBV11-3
TGTGCCAGCAGCTTAGAGGGACTAGCGGGAGAGACCCAGTACTTC
CASSLEGLAGETQYF
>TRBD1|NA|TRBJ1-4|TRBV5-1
TGCGCCAGCAGCCTCTACGGCAGGGACAGTGAAAAACTGTTTTTT
CASSLYGRDSEKLFF
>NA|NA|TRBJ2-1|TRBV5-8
TGTGCCAGCAGCTTGGACGTCGCGGGGGAGCAGTTCTTC
CASSLDVAGEQFF
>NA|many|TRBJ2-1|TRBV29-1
TGCAGCGTTGAAAGGGGAGGCAATGAGCAGTTCTTC
CSVERGGNEQFF
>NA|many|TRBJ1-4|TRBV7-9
TGTGCCAGCAGCTTAGAAAAAGTACTGTTTTTT
CASSLEKVLFF
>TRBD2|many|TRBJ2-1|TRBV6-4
TGTGCCAGCAGTGAGGGGACTAGCGGCAATGAGCAGTTCTTC
CASSEGTSGNEQFF
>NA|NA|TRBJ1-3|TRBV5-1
TGCGCCAGCAGTTCCGACGGCTTCTCTGGAAACACCATATATTTT
CASSSDGFSGNTIYF
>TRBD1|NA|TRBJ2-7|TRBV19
TGTGCCAGTAAGAAACAGGGGACCTACGAGCAGTACTTC
CASKKQGTYEQYF
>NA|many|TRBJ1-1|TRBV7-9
TGTGCCAGCAGCTCTCGGGCAGGTCGTGATTCAATGAACACTGAAGCTTTCTTT
CASSSRAGRDSMNTEAFF
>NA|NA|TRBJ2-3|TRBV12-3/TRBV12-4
TGTGCCAGCATTTTTTGTGGGGCCCCGGATACGCAGTATTTT
CASIFCGAPDTQYF
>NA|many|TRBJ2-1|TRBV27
TGTGCCAGCAGCAGGTCCCCCAGCAGGAGCTCCTACAATGAGCAGTTCTTC
CASSRSPSRSSYNEQFF
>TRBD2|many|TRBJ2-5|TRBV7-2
TGTGCCAGCAGCTTTGGACTAGCGGGAGTTGAGACCCAGTACTTC
CASSFGLAGVETQYF